These 10 T cell receptor beta chains share one sample of origin, sequenced in a study of identical twins. TCRdb redid the calling of the 5' RACE reads with MiXCR, one entry per CDR3 protein. Here the sample spans under 900,000 distinct CDR3 sequences, more than 9% being singletons. The sample also formed part of further work on yellow fever vaccine responses in identical twins.

Sequencing used PBMCs. Source of these receptors: a young woman in good health.

The chain carries TRBV25-1 and TRBJ2-1; D perhaps matches TRBD2 (6 bases). The ends were cut back, 7 bases at V and 3 bases at J, with 22 bases in the middle. The CDR3 covers 17 residues. In germline, CDR1 is MGHDK, CDR2 SYGVNS. The CDR3 coding sequence is TGTGCCAGCATGGGTGCGACCGGGACTCCGAACTACAATGAGCAGTTCTTC. Translating it yields CASMGATGTPNYNEQFF.

Only a few counts were recorded for this clonotype. This chain joins TRBV28 and TRBJ1-5; 7 bases line up with TRBD1. CDR3 length: 14 residues. V dropped 7 bases and J dropped 4; count of bases not matched to a gene: 7. The germline CDR1 and CDR2 sequences are MDHEN and SYDVKM. The CDR3 DNA reads as TGTGCCAGCACTGATCCGACAGGGAATCAGCCCCAGCATTTT. As protein: CASTDPTGNQPQHF.

The CDR3: CASSSRSTGSSEKLFF. CDR3 bases: TGTGCCAGCAGTTCCCGATCGACAGGAAGCTCTGAAAAACTGTTTTTT. This chain links TRBV6-5 with TRBJ1-4; a possible D gene is TRBD1 (6 bases). V lost 4 bases to trimming and J lost 7 bases, with 19 bases between them. The CDR3 loop spans 16 amino acids. CDR1 MNHEY and CDR2 SVGAGI come from the germline V gene.

The V gene is TRBV6-5, the J gene TRBJ2-2, with 11 bases matching TRBD2. The CDR3 spans 19 residues. The J segment lost 4 bases and the V segment lost 2 bases, leaving 12 bases of the junction unmatched. Germline loops: CDR1 MNHEY, CDR2 SVGAGI. The CDR3 bases are TGTGCCAGCAGTTACCGGTCGGACTGGACTAGCGGGCCCACCGGGGAGCTGTTTTTT. It is translated as CASSYRSDWTSGPTGELFF.

A few counts support this clonotype. This CDR3 reads CASSPERGGLGEQFF. The DNA for the CDR3 is TGCGCCAGCAGCCCTGAGCGGGGGGGCCTCGGAGAGCAGTTCTTC. The chain combines TRBV4-1 with TRBJ2-1; 10 positions match TRBD2. The CDR3 spans 15 residues. The trim removed 4 bases at V and 10 bases at J, leaving 10 bases unmatched. Germline V CDR1 and CDR2: MGHRA, YSYEKL.

The V gene is TRBV15, the J gene TRBJ2-1; 8 nucleotides agree with TRBD2. The V gene's germline CDR1 is LNHNV and CDR2 YYDKDF (reference sequence). The CDR3 contains 19 residues. Unmatched junction bases numbered 10, after V lost 0 bases and J lost 0 bases. The CDR3 coding sequence is TGTGCCACCAGCAGAGATCTATTGGGAAGCGGGAGCTCCTACAATGAGCAGTTCTTC. This translates into CATSRDLLGSGSSYNEQFF.

On this clonotype: Mismatch with germline at one junction end may stem from a read error. The chain uses TRBV5-5 and TRBJ1-2, with a weak D call TRBD1 (5 bases). Germline V gene lookup returns CDR1 SGHKS and CDR2 YYEKEE (reference sequence). This CDR3 contains 11 residues. CDR3 DNA: TGTGCCAGCAGCCCCGGGGGGTCGCCGCGATTC. This sequence encodes CASSPGGSPRF.

This clonotype was detected a few times. J is TRBJ1-4 and V is TRBV7-2; unclear D gene. CDR1 SGHTA and CDR2 FQGNSA come from the germline V gene. Trimming removed 3 bases at V and 6 bases at J, with 17 bases between. The CDR3 length is 16 residues. CDR3 in DNA: TGTGCCAGCAGCTTTTCGGGCCGCGGGCCCTATGAAAAACTGTTTTTT. It encodes CASSFSGRGPYEKLFF.

This clonotype has just a few counts. The J gene is TRBJ1-2, the V gene TRBV6-4; TRBD1 agrees at 9 bases. The V and J ends lost 5 bases and 9 bases, in that order; junction bases with no gene match: 16. The germline gives CDR1 MRHNA, CDR2 SNTAGT. The CDR3 has 16 residues. The CDR3, as DNA: TGTGCCAGCAGTCCATCGCCCGGGACAGGGTCTGTTAGCTACACCTTC. Protein sequence: CASSPSPGTGSVSYTF.

Many counts were recorded for this clonotype. The J gene is TRBJ2-7, the V gene TRBV28, with D perhaps assigned TRBD1 or TRBD2 (5 bases each). V shed 2 bases and J shed 2 bases, with 22 bases lying between them. The CDR3 has 18 amino acids. CDR1 and CDR2 from the germline V gene are MDHEN and SYDVKM. The CDR3 region has the DNA TGTGCCAGCAGTTTAGGCGGCTTGGGTGGGGGATCGACCTACGAGCAGTACGTC. Its protein product is CASSLGGLGGGSTYEQYV.